This record looks at one T cell receptor beta chain sequence and its context. Per the original methods: How many nucleated cells were present was estimated from reference gene primer amplification. TCRdb's copy holds only in-frame clones and misses some; the assay was immunoSEQ multiplex PCR. Clone size and V and J calls were adopted from that table, with D and trimming inferred from the DNA. The table has tens of thousands of clones, around four fifths seen once. Trimming cost V 2 bases and J 9 bases; bases outside gene matches: 11. The CDR3 loop spans 16 amino acids. Germline loops: CDR1 SGHRS, CDR2 YFSETQ. The entry originates in a study of blood T cell repertoires in COVID-19. Looking at the study overall: The origin of the acute and convalescent COVID-19 samples was the United States, Italy and Spain. T cells, B-cell-depleted T cells, or PBMCs provided the cDNA or gDNA that served as material.

Sequencing was done on a sample of peripheral blood. The TCR was taken from a human donor in a cohort sampled during active COVID-19. The chain has TRBV5-1 and TRBJ2-1; TRBD1 matches 10 bases. CDR3 region: CASSLPGTGARGEQFF. In nucleotides, the CDR3 is TGCGCCAGCAGCTTACCCGGGACAGGGGCCCGTGGTGAGCAGTTCTTC.